Each of the 3 T cell receptor beta chains below was sequenced from the same sample in a study of OX40 agonist ivuxolimab in advanced cancers. Only in-frame clones appear in the TCRdb table, and some are missing; sequencing was by immunoSEQ multiplex PCR. Of 77,000 or so clones in the sample, over 80% were seen once. Sequences were derived from CD4+ or CD8+ T cells sorted from blood, sampled in a trial of the OX40 agonist ivuxolimab. The receptors here all came from an adult with an advanced solid tumor such as melanoma, head and neck, liver or kidney cancer.

This sequence joins TRBV19 and TRBJ2-2; 9 bases match TRBD1. The trim removed 3 bases at V and 0 bases at J, leaving 2 bases unmatched. The CDR3 has 16 amino acids. CDR1 and CDR2 (germline): LNHDA, SQIVND (reference sequence). CDR3 sequence: CASSIRQGANTGELFF. As DNA, the CDR3 is TGTGCCAGTAGTATTCGACAGGGGGCGAACACCGGGGAGCTGTTTTTT.

The CDR3 sequence: CASSRREGSYEQYF. The CDR3 DNA follows: TGTGCCAGCAGTAGACGGGAGGGCTCCTACGAGCAGTACTTC. This chain uses TRBV2 with TRBJ2-7; the match to TRBD2 covers 8 bases. Germline values: CDR1 SNHLY, CDR2 FYNNEI. V was pared by 5 bases and J by 0 bases, with 3 bases of the junction left unmatched. The CDR3 is made up of 14 amino acids.

This chain joins TRBV28 and TRBJ2-3; no firm D call. Germline CDR1 is MDHEN and CDR2 is SYDVKM. The V gene lost 3 bases and the J gene lost 7 bases, with 11 bases spanning the gap. This CDR3 has 13 residues. The CDR3 reads CASSFPKSNTQYF. CDR3 bases: TGTGCCAGCAGTTTTCCCAAGAGTAATACGCAGTATTTT. Full variable domain (rest looked up from reference TRBV28 and TRBJ2-3): DVKVTQSSRYLVKRTGEKVFLECVQDMDHENMFWYRQDPGLGLRLIYFSYDVKMKEKGDIPEGYSVSREKKERFSLILESASTNQTSMYLCASSFPKSNTQYFGPGTRLTVL.